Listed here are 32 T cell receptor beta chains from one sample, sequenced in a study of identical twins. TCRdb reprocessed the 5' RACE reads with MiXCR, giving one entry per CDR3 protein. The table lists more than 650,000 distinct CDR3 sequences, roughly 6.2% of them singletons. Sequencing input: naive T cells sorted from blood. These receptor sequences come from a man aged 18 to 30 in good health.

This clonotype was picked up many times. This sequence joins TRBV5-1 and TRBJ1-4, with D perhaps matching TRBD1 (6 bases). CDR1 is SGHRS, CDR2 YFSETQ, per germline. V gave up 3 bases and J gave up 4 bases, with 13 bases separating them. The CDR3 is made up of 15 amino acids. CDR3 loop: CASSSDRRDNEKLFF. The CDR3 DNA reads TGCGCCAGCAGCTCCGACAGGCGAGATAATGAAAAACTGTTTTTT. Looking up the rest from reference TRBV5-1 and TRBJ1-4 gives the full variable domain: KAGVTQTPRYLIKTRGQQVTLSCSPISGHRSVSWYQQTPGQGLQFLFEYFSETQRNKGNFPGRFSGRQFSNSRSEMNVSTLELGDSALYLCASSSDRRDNEKLFFGSGTQLSVL.

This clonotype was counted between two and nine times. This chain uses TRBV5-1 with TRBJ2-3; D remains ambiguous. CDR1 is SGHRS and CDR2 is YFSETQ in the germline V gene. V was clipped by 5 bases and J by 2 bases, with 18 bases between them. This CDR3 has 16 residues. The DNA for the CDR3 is TGCGCCAGCAGTAGAACAGCTTCCACATTCACAGATACGCAGTATTTT. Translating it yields CASSRTASTFTDTQYF.

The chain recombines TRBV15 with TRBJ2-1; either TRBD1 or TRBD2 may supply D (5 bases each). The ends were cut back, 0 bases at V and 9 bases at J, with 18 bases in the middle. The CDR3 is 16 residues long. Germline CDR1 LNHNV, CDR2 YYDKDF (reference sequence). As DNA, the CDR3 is TGTGCCACCAGCAGAGATTCTGGGGCCGATGGAGGTGAGCAGTTCTTC. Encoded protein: CATSRDSGADGGEQFF. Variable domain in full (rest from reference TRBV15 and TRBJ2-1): DAMVIQNPRYQVTQFGKPVTLSCSQTLNHNVMYWYQQKSSQAPKLLFHYYDKDFNNEADTPDNFQSRRPNTSFCFLDIRSPGLGDTAMYLCATSRDSGADGGEQFFGPGTRLTVL.

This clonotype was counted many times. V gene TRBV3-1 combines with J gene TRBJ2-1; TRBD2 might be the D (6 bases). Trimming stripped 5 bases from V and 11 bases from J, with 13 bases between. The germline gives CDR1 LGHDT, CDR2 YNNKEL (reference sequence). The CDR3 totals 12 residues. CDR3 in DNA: TGTGCCAGCAGCTACCGGGAGCCCAAGCAGTTCTTC. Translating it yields CASSYREPKQFF.

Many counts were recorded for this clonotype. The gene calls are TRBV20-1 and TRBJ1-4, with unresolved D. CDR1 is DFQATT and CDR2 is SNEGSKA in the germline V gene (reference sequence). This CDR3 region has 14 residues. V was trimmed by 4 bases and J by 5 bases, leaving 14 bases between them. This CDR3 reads CSAILQVNNEKLFF. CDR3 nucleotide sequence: TGCAGTGCTATCCTCCAGGTGAACAATGAAAAACTGTTTTTT.

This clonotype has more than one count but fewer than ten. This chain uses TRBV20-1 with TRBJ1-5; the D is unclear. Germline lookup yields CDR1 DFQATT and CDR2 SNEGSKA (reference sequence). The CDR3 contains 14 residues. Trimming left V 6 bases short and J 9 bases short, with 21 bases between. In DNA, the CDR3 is TGCAGTGCCCCAACAGCTGACGGAGGAGGGCCCCAGCATTTT. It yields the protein CSAPTADGGGPQHF.

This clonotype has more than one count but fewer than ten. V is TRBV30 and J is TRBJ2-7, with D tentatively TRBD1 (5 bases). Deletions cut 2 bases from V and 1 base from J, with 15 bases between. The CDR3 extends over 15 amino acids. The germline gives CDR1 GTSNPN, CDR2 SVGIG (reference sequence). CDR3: CAWSRGAENSYEQYF. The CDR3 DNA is TGTGCCTGGAGTAGGGGCGCGGAAAATTCCTACGAGCAGTACTTC.

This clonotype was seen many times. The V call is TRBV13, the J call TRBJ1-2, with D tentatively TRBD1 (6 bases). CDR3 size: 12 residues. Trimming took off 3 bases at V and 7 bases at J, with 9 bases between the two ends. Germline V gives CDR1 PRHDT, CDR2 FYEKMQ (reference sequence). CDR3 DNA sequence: TGTGCCAGCAGCTTCCCAGGGGCTGGCTACACCTTC. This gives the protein CASSFPGAGYTF.

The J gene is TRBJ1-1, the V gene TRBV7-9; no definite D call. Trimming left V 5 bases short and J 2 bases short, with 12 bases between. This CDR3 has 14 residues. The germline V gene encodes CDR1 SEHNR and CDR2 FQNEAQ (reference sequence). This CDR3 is CASSIRTHNTEAFF. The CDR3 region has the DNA TGTGCCAGCAGCATTCGGACGCATAACACTGAAGCTTTCTTT.

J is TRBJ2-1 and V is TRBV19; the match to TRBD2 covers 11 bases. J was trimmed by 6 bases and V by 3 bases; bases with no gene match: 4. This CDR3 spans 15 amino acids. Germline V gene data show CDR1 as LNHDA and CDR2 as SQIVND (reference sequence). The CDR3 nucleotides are TGTGCCAGTAGTATTCTAGCGGGAGGAGGCAATGAGCAGTTCTTC. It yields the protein CASSILAGGGNEQFF.

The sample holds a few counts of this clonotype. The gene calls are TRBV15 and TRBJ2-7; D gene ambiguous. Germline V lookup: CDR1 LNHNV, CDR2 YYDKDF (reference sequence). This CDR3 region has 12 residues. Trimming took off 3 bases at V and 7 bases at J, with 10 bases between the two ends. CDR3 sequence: CATSRYIGEQYF. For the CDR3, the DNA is TGTGCCACCAGCAGGTACATCGGAGAGCAGTACTTC. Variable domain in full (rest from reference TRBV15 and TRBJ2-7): DAMVIQNPRYQVTQFGKPVTLSCSQTLNHNVMYWYQQKSSQAPKLLFHYYDKDFNNEADTPDNFQSRRPNTSFCFLDIRSPGLGDTAMYLCATSRYIGEQYFGPGTRLTVT.

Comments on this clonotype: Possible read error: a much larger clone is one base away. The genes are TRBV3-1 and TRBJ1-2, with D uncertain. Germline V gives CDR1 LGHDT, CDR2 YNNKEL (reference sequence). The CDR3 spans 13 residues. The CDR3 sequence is CASSQVPNYGYNF. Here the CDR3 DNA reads TGTGCCAGCAGCCAAGTGCCCAACTATGGCTACAACTTC.

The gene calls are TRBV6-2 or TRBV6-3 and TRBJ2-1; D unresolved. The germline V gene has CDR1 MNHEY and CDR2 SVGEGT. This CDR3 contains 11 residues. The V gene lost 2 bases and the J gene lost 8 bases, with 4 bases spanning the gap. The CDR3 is CASSYPDEQFF. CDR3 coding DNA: TGTGCCAGCAGTTACCCCGATGAGCAGTTCTTC.

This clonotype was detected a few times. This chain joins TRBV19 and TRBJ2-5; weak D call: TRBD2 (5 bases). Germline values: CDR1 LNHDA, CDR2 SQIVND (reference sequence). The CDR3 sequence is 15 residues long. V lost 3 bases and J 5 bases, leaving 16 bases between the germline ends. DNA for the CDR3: TGTGCCAGTAGTATTAGTATAGCCCAGCGGGAGACCCAGTACTTC. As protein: CASSISIAQRETQYF.

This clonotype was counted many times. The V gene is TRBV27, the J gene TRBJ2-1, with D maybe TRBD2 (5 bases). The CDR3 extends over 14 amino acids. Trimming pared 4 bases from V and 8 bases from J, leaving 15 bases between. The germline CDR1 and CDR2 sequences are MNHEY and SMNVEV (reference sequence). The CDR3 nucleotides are TGTGCCAGCAGTTGGAGGCCCAATGTCGATGAGCAGTTCTTC. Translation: CASSWRPNVDEQFF.

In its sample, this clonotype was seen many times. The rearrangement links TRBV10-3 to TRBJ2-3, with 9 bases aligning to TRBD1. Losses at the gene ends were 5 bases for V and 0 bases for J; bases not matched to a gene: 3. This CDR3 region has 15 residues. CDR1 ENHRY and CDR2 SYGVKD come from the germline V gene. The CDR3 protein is CAISFDRGSTDTQYF. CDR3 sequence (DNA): TGTGCCATCAGTTTTGACAGGGGGAGCACAGATACGCAGTATTTT.

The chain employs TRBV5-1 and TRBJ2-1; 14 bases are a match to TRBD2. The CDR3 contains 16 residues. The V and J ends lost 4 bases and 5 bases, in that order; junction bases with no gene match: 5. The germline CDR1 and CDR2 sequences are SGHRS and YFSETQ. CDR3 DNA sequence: TGCGCCAGCAGCGATCGACTAGCGGGAGGGCACAATGAGCAGTTCTTC. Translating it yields CASSDRLAGGHNEQFF.

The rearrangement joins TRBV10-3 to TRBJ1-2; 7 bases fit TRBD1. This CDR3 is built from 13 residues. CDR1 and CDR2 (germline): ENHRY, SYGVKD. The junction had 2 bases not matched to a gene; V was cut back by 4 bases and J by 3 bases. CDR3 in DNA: TGTGCCATCAGTGCGGGGACAGACTATGGCTACACCTTC. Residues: CAISAGTDYGYTF.

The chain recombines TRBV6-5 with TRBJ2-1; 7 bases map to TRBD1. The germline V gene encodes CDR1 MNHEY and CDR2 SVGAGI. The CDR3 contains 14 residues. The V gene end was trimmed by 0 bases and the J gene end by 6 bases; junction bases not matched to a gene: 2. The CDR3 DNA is TGTGCCAGCAGTTACTCGGCAGGGGGCAATGAGCAGTTCTTC. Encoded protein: CASSYSAGGNEQFF.

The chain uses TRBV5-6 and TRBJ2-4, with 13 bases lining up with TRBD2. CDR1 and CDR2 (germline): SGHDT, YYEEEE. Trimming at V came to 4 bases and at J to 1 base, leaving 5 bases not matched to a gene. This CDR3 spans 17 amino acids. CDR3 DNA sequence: TGTGCCAGCAGCGGCGGACTAGCGGGAGTGGCCAAAAACATTCAGTACTTC. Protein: CASSGGLAGVAKNIQYF.

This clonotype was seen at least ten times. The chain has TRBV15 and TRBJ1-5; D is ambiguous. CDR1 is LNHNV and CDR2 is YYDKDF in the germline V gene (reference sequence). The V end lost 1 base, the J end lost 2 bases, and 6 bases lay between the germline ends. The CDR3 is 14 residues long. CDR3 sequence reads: CATSRGFGNQPQHF. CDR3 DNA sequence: TGTGCCACCAGCAGAGGGTTCGGCAATCAGCCCCAGCATTTT.

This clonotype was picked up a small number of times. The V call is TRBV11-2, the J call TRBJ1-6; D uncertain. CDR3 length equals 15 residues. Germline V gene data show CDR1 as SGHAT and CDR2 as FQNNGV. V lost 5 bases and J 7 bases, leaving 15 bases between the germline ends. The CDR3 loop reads CASSHGSGRNSPLHF. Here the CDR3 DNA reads TGTGCCAGCAGCCACGGATCGGGTCGAAATTCACCCCTCCACTTT.

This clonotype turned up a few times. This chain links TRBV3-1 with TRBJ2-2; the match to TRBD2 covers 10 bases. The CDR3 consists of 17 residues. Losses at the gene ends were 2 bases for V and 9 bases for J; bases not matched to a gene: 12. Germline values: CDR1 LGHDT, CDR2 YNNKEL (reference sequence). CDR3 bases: TGTGCCAGCAGCCAACCTAGCGGGAGTAGGCCGAAAAGGGAGCTGTTTTTT. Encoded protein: CASSQPSGSRPKRELFF.

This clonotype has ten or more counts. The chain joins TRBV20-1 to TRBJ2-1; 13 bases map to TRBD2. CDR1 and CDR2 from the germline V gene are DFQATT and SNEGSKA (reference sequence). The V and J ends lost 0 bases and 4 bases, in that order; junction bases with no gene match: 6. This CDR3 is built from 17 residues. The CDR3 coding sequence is TGCAGTGCTAGAGATGGACTAGCGGGAGAGTCATACAATGAGCAGTTCTTC. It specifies CSARDGLAGESYNEQFF.

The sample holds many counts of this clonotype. CDR3: CASSPRDRPMETQYF. The DNA of the CDR3 is TGTGCCAGCAGTCCACGGGACAGGCCCATGGAGACCCAGTACTTC. This chain connects TRBV27 to TRBJ2-5; 8 bases agree with TRBD1. Losses at the gene ends were 5 bases for V and 5 bases for J; bases not matched to a gene: 10. CDR1 MNHEY and CDR2 SMNVEV come from the germline V gene (reference sequence). The CDR3 covers 15 residues.

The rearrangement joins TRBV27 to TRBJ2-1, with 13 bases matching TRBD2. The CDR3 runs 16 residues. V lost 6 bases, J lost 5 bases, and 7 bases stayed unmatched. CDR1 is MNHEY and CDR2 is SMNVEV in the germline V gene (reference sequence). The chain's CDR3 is CASSPSLAGGHNEQFF. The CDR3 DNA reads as TGTGCCAGCAGCCCTTCACTAGCGGGAGGGCACAATGAGCAGTTCTTC.

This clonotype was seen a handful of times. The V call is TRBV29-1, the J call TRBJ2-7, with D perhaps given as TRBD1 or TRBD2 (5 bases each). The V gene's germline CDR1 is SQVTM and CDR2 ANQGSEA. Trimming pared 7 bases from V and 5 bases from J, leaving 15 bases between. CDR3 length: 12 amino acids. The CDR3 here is CSAGTRSNEQYF. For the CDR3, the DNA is TGCAGCGCGGGGACCAGATCCAACGAGCAGTACTTC.

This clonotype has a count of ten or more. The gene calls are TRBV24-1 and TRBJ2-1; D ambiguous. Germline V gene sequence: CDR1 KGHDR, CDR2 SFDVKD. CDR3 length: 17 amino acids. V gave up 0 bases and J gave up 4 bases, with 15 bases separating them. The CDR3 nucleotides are TGTGCCACCAGTGATTTGCTTCGTAACGAAGGATACAATGAGCAGTTCTTC. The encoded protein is CATSDLLRNEGYNEQFF.

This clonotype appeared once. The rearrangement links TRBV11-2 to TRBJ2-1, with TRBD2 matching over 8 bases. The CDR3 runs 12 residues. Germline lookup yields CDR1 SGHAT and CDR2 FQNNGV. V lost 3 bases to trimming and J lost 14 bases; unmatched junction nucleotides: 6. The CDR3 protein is CASSFRGLAEFF. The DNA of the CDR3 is TGTGCCAGCAGCTTTAGAGGACTAGCAGAGTTCTTC. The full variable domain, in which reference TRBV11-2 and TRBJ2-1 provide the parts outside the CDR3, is EAGVAQSPRYKIIEKRQSVAFWCNPISGHATLYWYQQILGQGPKLLIQFQNNGVVDDSQLPKDRFSAERLKGVDSTLKIQPAKLEDSAVYLCASSFRGLAEFFGPGTRLTVL.

The CDR3 region is CASSFHSRSGTQYF. CDR3 nucleotides: TGTGCCAGCAGTTTTCACAGCCGCTCGGGGACCCAGTACTTC. V gene TRBV12-3 or TRBV12-4 combines with J gene TRBJ2-5; D is undetermined. The CDR3 runs 14 residues. The ends were cut back, 3 bases at V and 7 bases at J, with 15 bases in the middle.

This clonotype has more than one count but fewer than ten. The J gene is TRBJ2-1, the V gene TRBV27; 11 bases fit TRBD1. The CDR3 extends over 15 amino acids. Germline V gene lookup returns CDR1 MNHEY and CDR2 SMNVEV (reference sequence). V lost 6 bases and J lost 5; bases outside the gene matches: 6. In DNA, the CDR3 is TGTGCCAGCAGGGGGGGACAGGGGGTCAACAATGAGCAGTTCTTC. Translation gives CASRGGQGVNNEQFF.

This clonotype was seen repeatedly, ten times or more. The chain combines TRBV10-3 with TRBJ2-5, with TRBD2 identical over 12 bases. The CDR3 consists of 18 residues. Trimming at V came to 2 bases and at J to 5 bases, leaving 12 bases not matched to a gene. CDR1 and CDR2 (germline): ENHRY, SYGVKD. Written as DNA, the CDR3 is TGTGCCATCAGTGAGGGAACTAGCGGGAGGTGGTTCGGGGAGACCCAGTACTTC. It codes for CAISEGTSGRWFGETQYF.